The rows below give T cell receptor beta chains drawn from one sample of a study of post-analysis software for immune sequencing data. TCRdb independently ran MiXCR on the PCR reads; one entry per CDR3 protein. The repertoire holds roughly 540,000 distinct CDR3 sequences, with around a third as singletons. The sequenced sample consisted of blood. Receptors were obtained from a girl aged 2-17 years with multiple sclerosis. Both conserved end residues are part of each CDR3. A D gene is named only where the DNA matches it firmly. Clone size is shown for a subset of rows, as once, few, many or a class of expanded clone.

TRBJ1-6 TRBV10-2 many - TGCGCCACAGGTGATAATTCACCCCTCCACTTT CATGDNSPLHF
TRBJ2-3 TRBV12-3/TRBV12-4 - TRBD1 TGTGCCAGCAGCCAAGACAGGGGGTGGGATACGCAGTATTTT CASSQDRGWDTQYF
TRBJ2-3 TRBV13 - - TGTGCCAGCAGCTTGACGGAATTTGTCATGGATACGCAGTATTTT CASSLTEFVMDTQYF
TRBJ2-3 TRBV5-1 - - TGCGCCAGCAGTCCCCGTGCAGGCTGGGATACGCAGTATTTT CASSPRAGWDTQYF
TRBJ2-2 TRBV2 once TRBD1 TGTGCCAGCACCTTCGACAGGGTGCGGGCCGGGGAGCTGTTTTTT CASTFDRVRAGELFF
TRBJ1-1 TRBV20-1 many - TGCAGTGCCTATAATCGGGGGATTGAAGCTTTCTTT CSAYNRGIEAFF
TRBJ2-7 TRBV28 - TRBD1 TGTGCCAGCAGTGCGGCAGGGGGATCCTACGAGCAGTACTTC CASSAAGGSYEQYF
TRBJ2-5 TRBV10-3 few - TGTGCCATCAGTGAGCCCCGGCAGGAGCAAGAGACCCAGTACTTC CAISEPRQEQETQYF
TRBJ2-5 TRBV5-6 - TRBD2 TGTGCCAGCAGTCGGACTAGCGGGCAAGCCTACCAAGAGACCCAGTACTTC CASSRTSGQAYQETQYF
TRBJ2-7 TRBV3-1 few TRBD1 TGTGCCAGCAGCCCCGGGACAGCGTTCTACGAGCAGTACTTC CASSPGTAFYEQYF
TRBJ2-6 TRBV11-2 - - TGTGCCAGCAGACGTCCCCCCCTCACTGGGGCCAACGTCCTGACTTTC CASRRPPLTGANVLTF
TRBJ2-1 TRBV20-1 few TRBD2 TGCAGTGCTAGAGATGGTAGCGGGTTCAATGAGCAGTTCTTC CSARDGSGFNEQFF
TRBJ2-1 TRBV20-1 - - TGCAGTGCTAGGGGGGGGGCTATTTACAATGAGCAGTTCTTC CSARGGAIYNEQFF
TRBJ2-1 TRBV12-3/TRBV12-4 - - TGTGCCAGCAGTTTAGAACGGGGATACAATGAGCAGTTCTTC CASSLERGYNEQFF
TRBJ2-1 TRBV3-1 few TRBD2 TGTGCCAGCAGCCAGCCAATAAAGGGACTAGCGGGGGGGCCACTTGAGCAGTTCTTC CASSQPIKGLAGGPLEQFF
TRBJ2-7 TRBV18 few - TGTGCCAGCTCACAGGGGACGGTCTCCTACGAGCAGTACTTC CASSQGTVSYEQYF
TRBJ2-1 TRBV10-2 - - TGCGCCAGCAGTGCCTGGGGCTTCTCGCCTGAGCAGTTCTTC CASSAWGFSPEQFF
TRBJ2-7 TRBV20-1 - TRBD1 TGCAGTGCTACGAGCCTCAGGACAGGGGACTCCTACGAGCAGTACTTC CSATSLRTGDSYEQYF